This entry is about one T cell receptor beta chain. V lost 6 bases, J lost 3 bases, and 21 bases lay in between. The CDR3 consists of 16 residues. Germline CDR1 SGHTA, CDR2 FQGNSA. This entry is derived from a study of blood T cell repertoires in COVID-19. About the study: Whether acute or convalescent, the COVID-19 samples came from the United States, Italy and Spain. In each case, the material was cDNA or gDNA derived from T cells, B-cell-depleted T cells, or PBMCs.

Per the study methods: Estimates of nucleated cell counts were drawn from the amplification of reference gene primers. Profiling relied on immunoSEQ multiplex PCR, and the TCRdb table lists in-frame clones only, not all of them. The V and J calls and the clone size are those of that table, but D and trimming were determined from the DNA. The sample lists fewer than 200,000 clones; approximately 90% were seen once. This TCR was sampled from a man between 18 and 35 years old who had recovered from COVID-19. The rearrangement uses TRBV7-2 and TRBJ2-7; D possibly corresponds to TRBD2 (6 bases). Sequencing was performed on peripheral blood. CDR3 loop: CASSSDGGDSLYEQYF. The CDR3 DNA sequence: TGTGCCAGCAGTTCTGATGGTGGGGACTCCCTCTACGAGCAGTACTTC. The complete variable domain, with remaining parts taken from reference TRBV7-2 and TRBJ2-7, reads GAGVSQSPSNKVTEKGKDVELRCDPISGHTALYWYRQSLGQGLEFLIYFQGNSAPDKSGLPSDRFSAERTGGSVSTLTIQRTQQEDSAVYLCASSSDGGDSLYEQYFGPGTRLTVT.